The 24 T cell receptor beta chains given below trace back to one sample, sequenced in a study of blood T cells in healthy people across ages. For the second PCR, which ran for roughly 7 to 11 cycles, a sample-barcoded 5' primer and a J-beta primer mix were used. In TCRdb, the 5' RACE reads were re-called with MiXCR into one record per CDR3 protein. The table lists about 670,000 distinct CDR3 sequences, over 40% of them singletons, with roughly 12% in the top ten. The sequenced material came from blood. These receptors came from an elderly woman in good health.

This clonotype was seen only a few times. The chain links TRBV7-2 to TRBJ2-3; D gene ambiguous. In germline, CDR1 is SGHTA, CDR2 FQGNSA. The CDR3 has 15 amino acids. V dropped 6 bases and J dropped 0 bases, with 13 bases sitting between them. The CDR3 DNA is TGTGCCAGCAGTACTCAACAATCCAGCACAGATACGCAGTATTTT. Translated, it gives CASSTQQSSTDTQYF.

This clonotype was recorded a few times. The chain is built from TRBV20-1 and TRBJ1-4; 8 positions match TRBD1. Germline CDR1 reads DFQATT; CDR2 reads SNEGSKA (reference sequence). CDR3 length: 16 amino acids. V lost 3 bases, J lost 3 bases, and 9 bases stayed unmatched. The CDR3 spells CSARGPIRGPNEKLFF. In nucleotides, the CDR3 is TGCAGTGCTAGGGGTCCTATCAGGGGGCCTAATGAAAAACTGTTTTTT.

This clonotype appeared once. The chain employs TRBV9 and TRBJ2-3; 8 bases fit TRBD1. Unmatched junction bases numbered 9, after V lost 3 bases and J lost 6 bases. Germline lookup yields CDR1 SGDLS and CDR2 YYNGEE. This CDR3 has 15 amino acids. CDR3 in amino acids: CASSGIPTGVDTQYF. The CDR3 region has the DNA TGTGCCAGCAGCGGGATACCGACAGGGGTGGATACGCAGTATTTT.

This clonotype was seen a handful of times. V is TRBV27 and J is TRBJ2-3, with TRBD1 identical over 9 bases. Unmatched junction bases numbered 7, after V lost 5 bases and J lost 4 bases. The CDR3 is made up of 15 amino acids. CDR1 MNHEY and CDR2 SMNVEV come from the germline V gene (reference sequence). As DNA, the CDR3 is TGTGCCAGCAGTCCCAGGACAGGGGCCTCAGATACGCAGTATTTT. Protein sequence: CASSPRTGASDTQYF.

Many counts were recorded for this clonotype. This rearrangement joins TRBV20-1 to TRBJ1-4; TRBD1 aligns across 8 bases. CDR3 length: 20 amino acids. The germline CDR1 and CDR2 sequences are DFQATT and SNEGSKA (reference sequence). Losses at the gene ends were 3 bases for V and 0 bases for J; bases not matched to a gene: 18. CDR3 sequence reads: CSASWLRGTGDPATNEKLFF. The DNA for the CDR3 is TGCAGTGCTAGTTGGCTCCGGGGGACAGGAGACCCCGCAACTAATGAAAAACTGTTTTTT.

The chain joins TRBV2 to TRBJ1-5, with D perhaps matching TRBD1 (6 bases). CDR3 length: 15 residues. Trimming took 6 bases from V and 4 from J, leaving 16 bases between them. Germline V lookup: CDR1 SNHLY, CDR2 FYNNEI. DNA for the CDR3: TGTGCCAGCAGAACCAGACAGGAGGTAAATCAGCCCCAGCATTTT. Translating it yields CASRTRQEVNQPQHF.

This clonotype was seen repeatedly, ten times or more. The CDR3 DNA follows: TGTGCCAGCAGGTTCCAGGAGACCCAGTACTTC. This gives the protein CASRFQETQYF. The chain links TRBV7-9 to TRBJ2-5; D not certain. V was cut by 6 bases and J by 5 bases, with 7 bases left in between. CDR1 SEHNR and CDR2 FQNEAQ come from the germline V gene (reference sequence). The length of the CDR3 is 11 residues.

Comment on this clonotype: Possible read error: a much larger clone is one base away. The DNA of the CDR3 is TGTGCCAGCAGTCAACCCCACGGGGCCAAAAACATTCAGTACTTC. It yields the protein CASSQPHGAKNIQYF. The chain couples TRBV28 to TRBJ2-4; D remains ambiguous. The CDR3 has 15 amino acids. Germline CDR1 and CDR2: MDHEN and SYDVKM. Trimming left V 5 bases short and J 1 base short, with 12 bases between.

The V gene is TRBV28, the J gene TRBJ2-2; D gene ambiguous. Germline values: CDR1 MDHEN, CDR2 SYDVKM. Trimming took off 5 bases at V and 4 bases at J, with 8 bases between the two ends. This CDR3 comprises 13 residues. The DNA for the CDR3 is TGTGCCAGCAGTGGGCCGAGCACCGGGGAGCTGTTTTTT. Translated, it gives CASSGPSTGELFF. Complete variable domain (other parts from reference TRBV28 and TRBJ2-2): DVKVTQSSRYLVKRTGEKVFLECVQDMDHENMFWYRQDPGLGLRLIYFSYDVKMKEKGDIPEGYSVSREKKERFSLILESASTNQTSMYLCASSGPSTGELFFGEGSRLTVL.

This clonotype has a count of ten or more. The V and J genes are TRBV28 and TRBJ1-5; TRBD1 matches 8 bases. The junction had 7 bases not matched to a gene; V was cut back by 10 bases and J by 5 bases. Per germline, CDR1 MDHEN and CDR2 SYDVKM. The length of the CDR3 is 13 residues. The CDR3 sequence is CATMGQVDQPQHF. For the CDR3, the DNA is TGTGCCACCATGGGACAGGTCGATCAGCCCCAGCATTTT.

The chain has TRBV2 and TRBJ1-1; D is undetermined. The CDR3 totals 12 residues. V was clipped by 8 bases and J by 1 base, with 8 bases between them. Germline lookup yields CDR1 SNHLY and CDR2 FYNNEI. CDR3 in amino acids: CASARANTEAFF. The DNA of the CDR3 is TGTGCCAGCGCCAGAGCGAACACTGAAGCTTTCTTT. Full variable domain (rest looked up from reference TRBV2 and TRBJ1-1): EPEVTQTPSHQVTQMGQEVILRCVPISNHLYFYWYRQILGQKVEFLVSFYNNEISEKSEIFDDQFSVERPDGSNFTLKIRSTKLEDSAMYFCASARANTEAFFGQGTRLTVV.

Note on this clonotype: Its ends do not fully match the called genes, so a read error is possible. The rearrangement joins TRBV28 to TRBJ2-1, with D perhaps matching TRBD2 (7 bases). The last part of the DNA fits TRBJ2-7 better; the J call may be wrong. CDR3 length: 15 amino acids. Germline lookup yields CDR1 MDHEN and CDR2 SYDVKM. This CDR3 reads CTSGTRGRGWYEQYF. DNA for the CDR3: TGTACCAGCGGAACGAGGGGGAGGGGATGGTATGAGCAGTACTTC.

In this sample, this clonotype turned up once. The chain recombines TRBV7-8 with TRBJ2-4, with D tentatively TRBD2 (5 bases). Gene TRBJ2-7 matches the end of the DNA better, so the J call may be wrong. This CDR3 has 15 residues. CDR1 SGHVS and CDR2 FQNEAQ come from the germline V gene. The CDR3 here is CASSSPRTGVYEQYF. CDR3 bases: TGTGCCAGCAGCTCACCAAGGACTGGGGTCTACGAGCAGTACTTC.

The V and J genes are TRBV20-1 and TRBJ1-2, with 7 bases fitting TRBD1. Germline trimming cut 5 bases from V and 6 bases from J; bases unmatched to any gene: 6. The CDR3 sequence is 12 residues long. Germline V gene data show CDR1 as DFQATT and CDR2 as SNEGSKA (reference sequence). DNA of the CDR3: TGCAGTGCTCACAGGGGAAGAAATGGCTACACCTTC. Translated: CSAHRGRNGYTF.

In this sample, this clonotype turned up many times. The chain couples TRBV5-1 to TRBJ1-4; D remains unclear. The CDR3 length is 13 residues. V was pared by 2 bases and J by 4 bases, with 6 bases between. Germline loops: CDR1 SGHRS, CDR2 YFSETQ. The CDR3 sequence: CASSFGVNEKLFF. The CDR3 DNA follows: TGCGCCAGCAGCTTCGGTGTTAATGAAAAACTGTTTTTT. Combining the CDR3 with reference TRBV5-1 and TRBJ1-4 gives the whole variable domain KAGVTQTPRYLIKTRGQQVTLSCSPISGHRSVSWYQQTPGQGLQFLFEYFSETQRNKGNFPGRFSGRQFSNSRSEMNVSTLELGDSALYLCASSFGVNEKLFFGSGTQLSVL.

This clonotype was seen only a few times. The V and J genes are TRBV29-1 and TRBJ2-1, with 12 bases fitting TRBD2. This CDR3 contains 16 residues. With V trimmed by 4 bases and J by 13 bases, 17 bases remained unmatched. Germline loops: CDR1 SQVTM, CDR2 ANQGSEA. This chain's CDR3 is CSVAPLLAGGLSPQFF. The CDR3 DNA sequence: TGCAGCGTTGCCCCATTACTAGCGGGAGGCCTCAGTCCTCAGTTCTTC.

In the case of this clonotype: With a much larger clone just one base away, this may be a read error. The rearrangement uses TRBV12-3 or TRBV12-4 and TRBJ2-4; 9 bases line up with TRBD1. Trimming cost V 2 bases and J 13 bases; bases outside gene matches: 21. This CDR3 spans 18 amino acids. CDR3 region: CASSLWALLRGQGNEQYF. The DNA of the CDR3 is TGTGCCAGCAGTTTATGGGCCCTGCTTCGGGGACAGGGCAATGAGCAGTACTTC.

This clonotype was recorded many times. The chain has TRBV11-2 and TRBJ2-3; 7 positions match TRBD2. Germline loops: CDR1 SGHAT, CDR2 FQNNGV. The CDR3 runs 13 residues. Unmatched junction bases numbered 6, after V lost 4 bases and J lost 8 bases. The CDR3 DNA follows: TGTGCCAGCAGCTCACCGGGACTACCTACGCAGTATTTT. Encoded protein: CASSSPGLPTQYF. The whole variable domain, filled in from reference TRBV11-2 and TRBJ2-3, reads EAGVAQSPRYKIIEKRQSVAFWCNPISGHATLYWYQQILGQGPKLLIQFQNNGVVDDSQLPKDRFSAERLKGVDSTLKIQPAKLEDSAVYLCASSSPGLPTQYFGPGTRLTVL.

This clonotype occurred many times. The V gene is TRBV7-2, the J gene TRBJ2-3; 12 bases agree with TRBD2. V shed 2 bases and J 8 bases; nucleotides not matched to a gene: 14. Germline CDR1 reads SGHTA; CDR2 reads FQGNSA. This CDR3 is 18 amino acids long. The CDR3 DNA is TGTGCCAGCAGCTTATCTGGGAAGAGTCTAGCGGGGGGGGCTACGCAGTATTTT. Its protein is CASSLSGKSLAGGATQYF.

The chain uses TRBV20-1 and TRBJ1-1; D is perhaps TRBD1 (5 bases). Germline V gene lookup returns CDR1 DFQATT and CDR2 SNEGSKA (reference sequence). The CDR3 length is 16 residues. Trimming took off 0 bases at V and 7 bases at J, with 21 bases between the two ends. In DNA, the CDR3 is TGCAGTGCTAGAGATTTATCCCCCGACAGCTTTTATGAAGCTTTCTTT. It encodes CSARDLSPDSFYEAFF.

In its sample, this clonotype was seen many times. The chain uses TRBV27 and TRBJ1-2; D possibly corresponds to TRBD1 (5 bases). This CDR3 is 14 amino acids long. V lost 7 bases and J lost 5, with 17 bases in between. Germline CDR1 is MNHEY and CDR2 is SMNVEV (reference sequence). CDR3 in DNA: TGTGCCAGCACCCCCGCAGGGCCGGGTTATGGCTACACCTTC. It is translated as CASTPAGPGYGYTF.

The chain carries TRBV4-2 and TRBJ2-7, with 9 nucleotides matching TRBD2. The CDR3 sequence is 16 residues long. The V gene end was trimmed by 2 bases and the J gene end by 1 base; junction bases not matched to a gene: 6. CDR1 and CDR2 from the germline V gene are LGHNA and YNFKEQ. CDR3 residues: CASSQNVAGGSYEQYF. The DNA of the CDR3 is TGTGCCAGCAGCCAAAATGTGGCGGGGGGGTCCTACGAGCAGTACTTC.

This clonotype turned up a few times. The gene calls are TRBV20-1 and TRBJ2-5, with 9 bases aligning to TRBD2. V shed 4 bases, J shed 5 bases, and the junction held 11 bases outside the gene matches. From germline, CDR1 is DFQATT and CDR2 SNEGSKA (reference sequence). The CDR3 runs to 15 residues. CDR3 protein: CSATWGLAGSETQYF. CDR3 in DNA: TGCAGTGCTACTTGGGGGCTAGCGGGATCCGAGACCCAGTACTTC.

The genes are TRBV29-1 and TRBJ2-1, with D tentatively TRBD1 or TRBD2 (5 bases each). CDR1 and CDR2 from the germline V gene are SQVTM and ANQGSEA. Trimming cost V 7 bases and J 6 bases, with 7 bases left between them. The CDR3 contains 10 residues. CDR3 region: CSGGSNEQFF. As DNA, the CDR3 is TGCAGCGGGGGGAGCAATGAGCAGTTCTTC.